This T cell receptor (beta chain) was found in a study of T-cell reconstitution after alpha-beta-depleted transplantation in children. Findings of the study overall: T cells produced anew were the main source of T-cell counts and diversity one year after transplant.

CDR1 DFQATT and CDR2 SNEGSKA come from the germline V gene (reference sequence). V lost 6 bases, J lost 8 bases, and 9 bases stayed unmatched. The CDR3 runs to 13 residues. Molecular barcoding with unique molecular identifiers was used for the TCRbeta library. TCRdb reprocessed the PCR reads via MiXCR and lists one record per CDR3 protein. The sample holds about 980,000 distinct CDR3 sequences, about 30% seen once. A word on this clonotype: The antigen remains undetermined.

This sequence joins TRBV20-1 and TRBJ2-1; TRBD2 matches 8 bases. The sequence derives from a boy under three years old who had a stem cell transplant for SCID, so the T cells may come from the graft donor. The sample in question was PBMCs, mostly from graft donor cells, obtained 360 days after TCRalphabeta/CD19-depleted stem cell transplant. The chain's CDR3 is CSAGASGLYEQFF. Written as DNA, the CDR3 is TGCAGTGCGGGGGCTAGCGGGCTCTATGAGCAGTTCTTC.